This record covers a single TCR beta chain. Its antigen is currently unknown. This sample was taken from a study of follicular helper T cells after annual influenza vaccination. Study-wide results and caveats: Day 7 ICOS+CD38+ clones were most often found later in ICOS-CD38- cTfh cells.

The germline gives CDR1 MNHEY, CDR2 SMNVEV (reference sequence). Trimming took 6 bases from V and 3 from J, leaving 9 bases between them. CDR3 size: 14 residues. The data were produced by immunoSEQ multiplex PCR, yet TCRdb's version contains in-frame clones alone and is incomplete. The table shows 28,000 or so clones, with roughly 80% occurring only once. The time point denotes: 2014-2015 season, pre-vaccination. Per time point, roughly 40-110 mL of blood was sampled. The sample here was CXCR5+ CD38- circulating T follicular helper cells from blood, taken on the day of influenza vaccination. Subset indicated: circulating Tfh, non-naive CD4+CXCR5+PD-1+ (ICOS+CD38+ or ICOS-CD38-). This receptor was taken from an adult who received the influenza vaccine. This rearrangement joins TRBV27 to TRBJ1-6; possible D gene TRBD1, 5 bases. In DNA, the CDR3 is TGTGCCAGCAGATCCGGGGGCTATAATTCACCCCTCCACTTT. Encoded protein: CASRSGGYNSPLHF.